This T cell receptor (beta chain) originates from a study of response to subunit inactivated influenza vaccine. Findings and limits, study-wide: Each seasonal influenza vaccination recruits few new T cells, the authors suggested.

A single record per CDR3 protein comes from TCRdb applying MiXCR to the RT-PCR reads. Of more than 550,000 distinct CDR3 sequences in the sample, over 9.5% were seen once. This clonotype has more than one count but fewer than ten. Its specificity is unknown. The V and J ends lost 3 bases and 6 bases, in that order; junction bases with no gene match: 5. The CDR3 has 14 residues. From germline, CDR1 is SGHAT and CDR2 FQNNGV. This specimen was PBMCs from blood, taken on the day of vaccination. This chain joins TRBV11-2 and TRBJ2-7, with TRBD2 matching 10 bases. The sequence was obtained from a man in his fifties or sixties who received an inactivated influenza vaccine. CDR3 region: CASSFSAGGLEQYF. DNA for the CDR3: TGTGCCAGCAGCTTTTCAGCGGGGGGGCTCGAGCAGTACTTC.